Shown below are 14 T cell receptor beta chains from a single sample sequenced in a study of blood T cells in healthy people across ages. Primed by a sample-barcoded 5' primer and a J-beta primer mix, a second PCR proceeded for about 7 to 12 cycles. TCRdb re-called the 5' RACE reads through MiXCR, storing one row per CDR3 protein. The sample yields about 900,000 distinct CDR3 sequences, less than 80% seen once. Sequenced sample: blood. Source of these receptors: a man under 40 in good health.

V usage is TRBV13 and J usage is TRBJ2-4; perhaps TRBD1 as D (6 bases). Near its end, the DNA agrees better with TRBJ2-7, so the J call may be wrong. CDR1 and CDR2 (germline): PRHDT, FYEKMQ (reference sequence). This CDR3 contains 15 residues. The CDR3 region is CASSKPGQLSYEQYF. CDR3 in DNA: TGTGCCAGCAGCAAACCGGGACAACTATCCTACGAGCAGTACTTC.

In its sample, this clonotype was seen once. Here the CDR3 DNA reads TGTGCCAGCAGTGCAGGGGCCGCGGTAAACTACAATGAGCAGTTCTTC. Translating it yields CASSAGAAVNYNEQFF. V is TRBV27 and J is TRBJ2-1, with D possibly TRBD1 on 6 matching bases. This CDR3 is 16 amino acids long. V was cut by 5 bases and J by 3 bases, with 17 bases left in between. Germline V gene lookup returns CDR1 MNHEY and CDR2 SMNVEV (reference sequence).

V usage is TRBV3-1 and J usage is TRBJ1-1; the D is unclear. Germline assignment: CDR1 LGHDT and CDR2 YNNKEL (reference sequence). Trimming left V 0 bases short and J 4 bases short, with 12 bases between. The CDR3 covers 15 residues. CDR3 sequence (DNA): TGTGCCAGCAGCCAAGATCTTGGAGTTCCCACTGAAGCTTTCTTT. This sequence encodes CASSQDLGVPTEAFF.

This chain links TRBV7-3 with TRBJ2-3, with 9 bases identical to TRBD2. The V gene's germline CDR1 is SGHTA and CDR2 FQGTGA. The CDR3 totals 15 residues. Trimming took 5 bases from V and 7 from J; bases not matched to a gene: 10. The chain's CDR3 is CASSPYGGGANTQYF. The CDR3, as DNA: TGTGCCAGCAGCCCCTACGGCGGGGGGGCAAATACGCAGTATTTT.

V usage is TRBV21-1 and J usage is TRBJ2-2. TRBV21-1 is noted as a pseudogene. CDR3 size: 11 residues. CDR3 nucleotide sequence: TGTGCTAGCACCCACACCGGGGAGCTGTTTTTT. Protein sequence: CASTHTGELFF.

The chain uses TRBV29-1 and TRBJ2-2, with TRBD2 matching 14 bases. Trimming took 3 bases from V and 4 from J; bases not matched to a gene: 1. Germline values: CDR1 SQVTM, CDR2 ANQGSEA. There are 15 residues in the CDR3. The CDR3 reads CSVEGLAGATGELFF. CDR3 DNA sequence: TGCAGCGTTGAGGGACTAGCGGGGGCCACCGGGGAGCTGTTTTTT.

The V gene is TRBV7-9, the J gene TRBJ2-1, with unresolved D. Trimming shortened V by 4 bases and J by 9 bases, and 7 bases separated the two germline ends. Germline V CDR1 and CDR2: SEHNR, FQNEAQ (reference sequence). CDR3 length equals 11 residues. In DNA, the CDR3 is TGTGCCAGCAGCTATTCTCCTGAGCAGTTCTTC. It translates to CASSYSPEQFF. Full variable domain (remainder filled in from reference TRBV7-9 and TRBJ2-1): DTGVSQNPRHKITKRGQNVTFRCDPISEHNRLYWYRQTLGQGPEFLTYFQNEAQLEKSRLLSDRFSAERPKGSFSTLEIQRTEQGDSAMYLCASSYSPEQFFGPGTRLTVL.

A few counts support this clonotype. The gene calls are TRBV9 and TRBJ2-5; D is undetermined. Germline CDR1 SGDLS, CDR2 YYNGEE. The CDR3 is made up of 11 amino acids. V was shortened by 3 bases and J by 5 bases, with 5 bases between the two germline ends. As DNA, the CDR3 is TGTGCCAGCAGCGGCACGGAGACCCAGTACTTC. Its protein is CASSGTETQYF. Supplemented by reference TRBV9 and TRBJ2-5, the full variable domain reads DSGVTQTPKHLITATGQRVTLRCSPRSGDLSVYWYQQSLDQGLQFLIQYYNGEERAKGNILERFSAQQFPDLHSELNLSSLELGDSALYFCASSGTETQYFGPGTRLLVL.

The table lists this clonotype with a few counts. The CDR3 DNA reads as TGCAGCGTTGAAGGGGGCCCGGGGGACAATCAGCCCCAGCATTTT. This codes for CSVEGGPGDNQPQHF. The chain recombines TRBV29-1 with TRBJ1-5, with a possible D match to TRBD1 (5 bases). Deletions cut 1 base from V and 3 bases from J, with 13 bases between. Germline loops: CDR1 SQVTM, CDR2 ANQGSEA. CDR3 length: 15 amino acids.

The chain employs TRBV12-3 or TRBV12-4 and TRBJ1-6; 11 nucleotides match TRBD1. The V and J ends lost 5 bases and 6 bases, in that order; junction bases with no gene match: 6. This CDR3 has 16 residues. CDR3 in amino acids: CASSPRTGGFNSPLHF. CDR3 in DNA: TGTGCCAGCAGTCCCCGGACAGGGGGCTTTAATTCACCCCTCCACTTT.

This clonotype was detected once. The rearrangement uses TRBV15 and TRBJ1-4; 8 bases are a match to TRBD1. Germline V gives CDR1 LNHNV, CDR2 YYDKDF (reference sequence). V shed 3 bases and J 7 bases; nucleotides not matched to a gene: 7. There are 15 residues in the CDR3. The CDR3 region has the DNA TGTGCCACCAGCAGGAACACAGGGGGAGGTGAAAAACTGTTTTTT. Protein: CATSRNTGGGEKLFF. The full variable domain, with the rest looked up from reference TRBV15 and TRBJ1-4, is DAMVIQNPRYQVTQFGKPVTLSCSQTLNHNVMYWYQQKSSQAPKLLFHYYDKDFNNEADTPDNFQSRRPNTSFCFLDIRSPGLGDTAMYLCATSRNTGGGEKLFFGSGTQLSVL.

This rearrangement joins TRBV29-1 to TRBJ2-7, with D perhaps matching TRBD2 (7 bases). CDR1 is SQVTM and CDR2 is ANQGSEA in the germline V gene. The length of the CDR3 is 15 residues. With 5 bases removed from V and 3 bases from J, the gap between germline ends came to 20 bases. Here the CDR3 DNA reads TGCAGCGTTACTAGTCTTGGGGGGGCCAACTACGAGCAGTACTTC. This gives the protein CSVTSLGGANYEQYF.

This clonotype was detected only a few times. This chain uses TRBV10-3 with TRBJ2-6, with D unclear. The V gene lost 9 bases and the J gene lost 1 base, with 7 bases spanning the gap. Germline CDR1 is ENHRY and CDR2 is SYGVKD. The CDR3 loop spans 13 amino acids. CDR3 in amino acids: CAIAQSGANVLTF. Here the CDR3 DNA reads TGTGCCATAGCACAGTCTGGGGCCAACGTCCTGACTTTC.

V is TRBV2 and J is TRBJ2-5; a weak D match, TRBD2 (6 bases). The germline V gene encodes CDR1 SNHLY and CDR2 FYNNEI. V lost 11 bases and J 5 bases, leaving 15 bases between the germline ends. The CDR3 has 12 amino acids. The CDR3 is CALSEGPETQYF. The CDR3 DNA reads TGTGCCCTGTCGGAGGGGCCGGAGACCCAGTACTTC. Full variable domain (rest looked up from reference TRBV2 and TRBJ2-5): EPEVTQTPSHQVTQMGQEVILRCVPISNHLYFYWYRQILGQKVEFLVSFYNNEISEKSEIFDDQFSVERPDGSNFTLKIRSTKLEDSAMYFCALSEGPETQYFGPGTRLLVL.